A single sample gave rise to the 17 T cell receptor beta chains below, sequenced in a study of T cells in Graves' hyperthyroidism and ophthalmopathy. What was amplified from RNA transcripts were TCR beta CDR3 regions. The TCR CDR3 first-round RT-PCR relied on the HTBI primer set. TCRdb re-called the multiplex PCR reads with MiXCR, one entry per CDR3 protein. The sample lists some 800,000 distinct CDR3 sequences; about 38% were seen once. Sequenced material: blood. The receptor set was obtained from a man aged 18 to 29 with Graves' hyperthyroidism.

This chain links TRBV7-8 with TRBJ1-2, with a possible D match to TRBD1 (6 bases). CDR1 is SGHVS, CDR2 FQNEAQ, per germline. This CDR3 comprises 15 residues. V was cut by 5 bases and J by 8 bases, with 21 bases left in between. The chain's CDR3 is CASSPREQGLRGYTF. The CDR3, as DNA: TGTGCCAGCAGCCCGAGGGAACAGGGCCTGAGAGGCTACACCTTC.

V is TRBV7-3 and J is TRBJ1-5; TRBD1 might be the D (6 bases). CDR3 length equals 13 residues. Germline assignment: CDR1 SGHTA and CDR2 FQGTGA. Trimming removed 5 bases from V and 11 bases from J, with 16 bases in between. CDR3 sequence (DNA): TGTGCCAGCAGCCCTACAGGGATGGAGACCCAGCATTTT. Translated: CASSPTGMETQHF.

With regard to this clonotype: A read error may be the cause here, since a much bigger clone is one base away. The V and J genes are TRBV7-2 and TRBJ1-6; perhaps TRBD1 as D (5 bases). Trimming removed 5 bases at V and 3 bases at J, with 11 bases between. Germline V gives CDR1 SGHTA, CDR2 FQGNSA. CDR3 length: 15 residues. Here the CDR3 reads CASSLQGGYNSPLHF. The CDR3 bases are TGTGCCAGCAGCCTTCAGGGAGGCTATAATTCACCCCTCCACTTT. Together with reference TRBV7-2 and TRBJ1-6, the CDR3 gives the full variable domain: GAGVSQSPSNKVTEKGKDVELRCDPISGHTALYWYRQSLGQGLEFLIYFQGNSAPDKSGLPSDRFSAERTGGSVSTLTIQRTQQEDSAVYLCASSLQGGYNSPLHFGNGTRLTVT.

This clonotype was observed at least ten times. The chain uses TRBV19 and TRBJ1-5; the D is unclear. With 5 bases removed from V and 0 bases from J, the gap between germline ends came to 11 bases. This CDR3 spans 15 amino acids. Germline V gene sequence: CDR1 LNHDA, CDR2 SQIVND (reference sequence). The CDR3 DNA sequence: TGTGCCAGTAGTGTTCGGAGCGATAGCAATCAGCCCCAGCATTTT. It codes for CASSVRSDSNQPQHF.

Ten or more counts support this clonotype. The V call is TRBV19, the J call TRBJ1-5, with D possibly TRBD1 on 5 matching bases. V was pared by 9 bases and J by 0 bases, with 15 bases between. This CDR3 spans 15 amino acids. Germline V gene lookup returns CDR1 LNHDA and CDR2 SQIVND (reference sequence). CDR3 DNA: TGTGCCAGCTCCGGGACGGACCATAGCAATCAGCCCCAGCATTTT. This sequence encodes CASSGTDHSNQPQHF. The entire variable domain, with the rest obtained from reference TRBV19 and TRBJ1-5, is as follows: DGGITQSPKYLFRKEGQNVTLSCEQNLNHDAMYWYRQDPGQGLRLIYYSQIVNDFQKGDIAEGYSVSREKKESFPLTVTSAQKNPTAFYLCASSGTDHSNQPQHFGDGTRLSIL.

This clonotype was seen only a few times. This chain uses TRBV7-2 with TRBJ2-5, with 8 bases lining up with TRBD2. The CDR3 is 13 amino acids. The germline V gene encodes CDR1 SGHTA and CDR2 FQGNSA. J was trimmed by 4 bases and V by 10 bases; bases with no gene match: 8. As DNA, the CDR3 is TGTGCCACCGGGGGGGAGGGGGGAGAGACCCAGTACTTC. Its translation: CATGGEGGETQYF.

The chain employs TRBV29-1 and TRBJ1-2; unclear D gene. Germline V gene data show CDR1 as SQVTM and CDR2 as ANQGSEA. This CDR3 is built from 13 residues. V shed 0 bases and J shed 8 bases, with 13 bases lying between them. The chain's CDR3 is CSVEELQVGGYTF. CDR3 nucleotides: TGCAGCGTTGAAGAGCTGCAGGTTGGCGGCTACACCTTC.

This clonotype was observed many times. An end of the junction does not agree with germline; a read error may underlie this. The chain recombines TRBV24-1 with TRBJ2-2; maybe TRBD1 (6 bases). The CDR3 sequence is 15 residues long. Germline V gene lookup returns CDR1 KGHDR and CDR2 SFDVKD. The CDR3 here is CATSDPRGNAGELFF. In DNA, the CDR3 is TGTGCCACCAGTGATCCAAGGGGGAACGCCGGGGAGCTGTTTTTT.

With regard to this clonotype: A much more abundant neighbour one base away suggests this may be a read error. V usage is TRBV2 and J usage is TRBJ1-6; 7 positions match TRBD1. The V gene's germline CDR1 is SNHLY and CDR2 FYNNEI. The length of the CDR3 is 14 residues. CDR3 loop: CASSHDRVNSPLQF. CDR3 in DNA: TGTGCCAGCTCCCACGACAGGGTTAATTCACCCCTCCAATTT.

This clonotype was counted between two and nine times. The chain carries TRBV12-3 or TRBV12-4 and TRBJ1-1; D is uncertain. The V and J ends lost 3 bases and 1 base respectively, with 15 bases between them. This CDR3 is 16 amino acids long. CDR3 region: CASSFKVGVRNTEAFF. CDR3 nucleotides: TGTGCCAGCAGTTTCAAAGTCGGCGTCCGGAACACTGAAGCTTTCTTT.

This clonotype was observed a few times. The CDR3 region is CSARRDRGFSEQYF. The CDR3 nucleotides are TGCAGTGCACGCCGGGACAGGGGTTTCTCCGAGCAGTACTTC. The chain combines TRBV20-1 with TRBJ2-7; 10 bases fit TRBD1. Unmatched junction bases numbered 11, after V lost 6 bases and J lost 6 bases. Germline assignment: CDR1 DFQATT and CDR2 SNEGSKA (reference sequence). The CDR3 is made up of 14 amino acids.

There are a few counts of this clonotype. The rearrangement uses TRBV12-3 or TRBV12-4 and TRBJ1-2; possible D gene TRBD1, 5 bases. Trimming stripped 4 bases from V and 13 bases from J, with 19 bases between. The CDR3 is 13 amino acids. The chain's CDR3 is CASSSHPQGPSTF. CDR3 in DNA: TGTGCCAGCAGTTCACACCCGCAGGGACCCTCCACCTTC.

This clonotype was seen a few times. Being one base from a much bigger clone, this may be a read error. This rearrangement joins TRBV7-9 to TRBJ1-5, with D uncertain. The CDR3 runs to 13 residues. The germline gives CDR1 SEHNR, CDR2 FQNEAQ (reference sequence). CDR3 region: CANSFGVGQPQHF. In DNA, the CDR3 is TGTGCCAACAGCTTTGGGGTTGGGCAGCCCCAGCATTTT.

The chain is built from TRBV2 and TRBJ2-7, with D hard to call. The J call is doubtful: the DNA matches TRBJ2-1 better. Germline CDR1 SNHLY, CDR2 FYNNEI. The CDR3 loop spans 12 amino acids. The chain's CDR3 is CASSDLRTEQFF. CDR3 DNA: TGTGCCAGCAGTGACCTCAGGACTGAGCAGTTCTTC.

The V gene is TRBV29-1, the J gene TRBJ1-1, with unresolved D. V was shortened by 3 bases and J by 6 bases, with 14 bases between the two germline ends. Germline CDR1 is SQVTM and CDR2 is ANQGSEA. The CDR3 consists of 13 residues. In nucleotides, the CDR3 is TGCAGCGTTGATGGAGGGATGGAGGCTGAAGCTTTCTTT. It yields the protein CSVDGGMEAEAFF.

CDR3 residues: CSARYDRGLKAFF. Here the CDR3 DNA reads TGCAGTGCTAGATACGACAGGGGGCTGAAAGCTTTCTTT. The V and J genes are TRBV20-1 and TRBJ1-1; 10 bases map to TRBD1. Germline CDR1 reads DFQATT; CDR2 reads SNEGSKA (reference sequence). V shed 2 bases, J shed 9 bases, and the junction held 6 bases outside the gene matches. CDR3 length: 13 residues.

Comment on this clonotype: Just one base apart from a much larger clone, this may be a read error. The chain couples TRBV19 to TRBJ1-6; unclear D gene. The CDR3 consists of 13 residues. Germline V CDR1 and CDR2: LNHDA, SQIVND (reference sequence). The CDR3 loop reads CANSVQLVSPLHF. In DNA form, the CDR3 reads TGTGCCAATAGTGTACAGTTGGTCTCACCCCTCCACTTT.